The T cell receptor (beta chain) under discussion was sequenced for a study of cytomegalovirus exposure and HLA in healthy donors. Per the germline V gene, CDR1 is SGDLS and CDR2 is YYNGEE. This CDR3 contains 15 residues. Trimming took off 4 bases at V and 4 bases at J, with 18 bases between the two ends. PCR primers comprised 60 Vbeta and 13 Jbeta primers. Sequenced by immunoSEQ multiplex PCR; TCRdb stores in-frame clones only, minus some. The sample carries 90,000 to 130,000 clones, around 84% recorded once. The chain is built from TRBV9 and TRBJ2-7; D might be TRBD2 (7 bases). The clonotype was recovered from a woman in her 30s in good health and CMV-seronegative. Sequenced: PBMCs. The CDR3, as DNA: TGTGCCAGCAGCCCCCGGGGGGACACAGTATACGAGCAGTACTTC. The encoded protein is CASSPRGDTVYEQYF.